This paragraph covers one TCR beta chain sequence. The target antigen is unknown. This sample stems from a study of post-analysis software for immune sequencing data. The study, taken as a whole, reports: The study found TRBV5-6, TRBV5-1 and TRBV20-1 among roughly 5 TRBV segments more frequent in patients than controls. The normalized Chao1 diversity of multiple sclerosis patients was significantly lower than that of controls. Same-batch preparations were strongly co-clustered by F measure.

The CDR3 spans 15 residues. Trimming shortened V by 2 bases and J by 8 bases, and 16 bases separated the two germline ends. Per the germline V gene, CDR1 is SGDLS and CDR2 is YYNGEE. The authors incorporated unique molecular identifiers into the TCR beta cDNA libraries. Yield was roughly 500,000 cDNA molecules from approximately 0.95 to 9.8 million T cells. MiXCR, applied by TCRdb to the PCR reads, yields one record per CDR3 protein. The table records more than 450,000 distinct CDR3 sequences, around a third of them present only once. The chain combines TRBV9 with TRBJ1-4, with D perhaps TRBD1 (5 bases). Input material: blood. The sequence derives from a girl under 18 with multiple sclerosis. The CDR3 region has the DNA TGTGCCAGCAGCGTGTGGGACGGTTGGGACGAAAAACTGTTTTTT. Its protein product is CASSVWDGWDEKLFF.